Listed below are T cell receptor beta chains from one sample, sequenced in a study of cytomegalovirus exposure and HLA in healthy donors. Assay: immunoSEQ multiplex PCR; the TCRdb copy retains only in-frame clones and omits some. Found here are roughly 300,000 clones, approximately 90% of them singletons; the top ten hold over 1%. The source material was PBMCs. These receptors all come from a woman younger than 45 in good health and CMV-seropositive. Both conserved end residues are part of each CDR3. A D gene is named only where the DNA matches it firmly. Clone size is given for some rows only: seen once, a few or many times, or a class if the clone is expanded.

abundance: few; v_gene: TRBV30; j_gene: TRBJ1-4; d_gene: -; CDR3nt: TGTGCCTGGAGTGTGTTAGGTGAAAAACTGTTTTTT; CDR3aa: CAWSVLGEKLFF
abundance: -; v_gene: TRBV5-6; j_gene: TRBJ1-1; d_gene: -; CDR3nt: TGTGCCAGCAGCTTAGGGGTAGGGGATGAAGCTTTCTTT; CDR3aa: CASSLGVGDEAFF
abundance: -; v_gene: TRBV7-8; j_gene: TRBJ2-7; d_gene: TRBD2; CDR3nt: TGTGCCAGCACCTTCGGAAAAGCGGGATACTACGAGCAGTACTTC; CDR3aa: CASTFGKAGYYEQYF
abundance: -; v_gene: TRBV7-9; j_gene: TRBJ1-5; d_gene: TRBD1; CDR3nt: TGTGCCAGCAGCGAAACAGGACAGGGGCGGGATAGCAATCAGCCCCAGCATTTT; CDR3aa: CASSETGQGRDSNQPQHF
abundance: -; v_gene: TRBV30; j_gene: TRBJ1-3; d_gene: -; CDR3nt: TGTGCCTGGACTACACTTCAGGGTCTTGTTGGAAACACCATATATTTT; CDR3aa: CAWTTLQGLVGNTIYF
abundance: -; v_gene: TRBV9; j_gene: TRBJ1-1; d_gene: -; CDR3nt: TGTGCCAGCAGCGTAGGGGCAGCGAACACTGAAGCTTTCTTT; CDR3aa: CASSVGAANTEAFF
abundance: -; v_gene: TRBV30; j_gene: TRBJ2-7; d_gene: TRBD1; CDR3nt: TGTGCCTGGAACAAACCCGGGACAGGGGCACCCTACGAGCAGTACTTC; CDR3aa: CAWNKPGTGAPYEQYF
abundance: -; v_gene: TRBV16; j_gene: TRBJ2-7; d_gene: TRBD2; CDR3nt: TGTGCCAGCAGCCAAAAGCGGGGGGGTTTCGAGCAGTACTTC; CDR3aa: CASSQKRGGFEQYF
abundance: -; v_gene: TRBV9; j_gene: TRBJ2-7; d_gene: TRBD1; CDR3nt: TGTGCCAGCAGCCGGGACAGGGGGCTGGGCGAGCAGTACTTC; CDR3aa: CASSRDRGLGEQYF
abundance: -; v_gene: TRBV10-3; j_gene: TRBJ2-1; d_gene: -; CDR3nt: TGTGCCATCAGTTCTACAAGCTCCTACAATGAGCAGTTCTTC; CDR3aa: CAISSTSSYNEQFF
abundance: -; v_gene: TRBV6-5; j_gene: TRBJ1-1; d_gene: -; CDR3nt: TGTGCCAGCAGTTACGGTGAGGGTGAAGCTTTCTTT; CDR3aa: CASSYGEGEAFF
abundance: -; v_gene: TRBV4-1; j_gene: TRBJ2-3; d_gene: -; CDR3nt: TGCGCCAGCAGCTCCGGGGCGGATACGCAGTATTTT; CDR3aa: CASSSGADTQYF
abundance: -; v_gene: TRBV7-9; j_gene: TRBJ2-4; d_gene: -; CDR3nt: TGTGCCAGCAGCCGGGACCCTATTCCGTCCAAAAACATTCAGTACTTC; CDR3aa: CASSRDPIPSKNIQYF
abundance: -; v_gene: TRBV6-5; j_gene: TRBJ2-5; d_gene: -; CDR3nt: TGTGCCAGCCGAAGGGGGGCCAGTGGGTGGACCCAGTACTTC; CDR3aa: CASRRGASGWTQYF
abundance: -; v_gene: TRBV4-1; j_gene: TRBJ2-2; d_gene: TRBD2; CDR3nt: TGCGCCAGCAGCCAGGCGGGAGTCACCGGGGAGCTGTTTTTT; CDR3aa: CASSQAGVTGELFF
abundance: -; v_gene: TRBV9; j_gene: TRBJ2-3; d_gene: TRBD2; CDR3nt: TGTGCCAGCACCGCACTAGCGGTAAGCACAGATACGCAGTATTTT; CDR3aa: CASTALAVSTDTQYF
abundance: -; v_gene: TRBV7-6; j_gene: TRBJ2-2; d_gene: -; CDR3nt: TGTGCCAGCAGACGGGTTAGGGACACCGGGGAGCTGTTTTTT; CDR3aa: CASRRVRDTGELFF
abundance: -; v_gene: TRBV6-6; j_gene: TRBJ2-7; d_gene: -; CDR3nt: TGTGCCAGCAGTTACGGACACCTCTCCTACGAGCAGTACTTC; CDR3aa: CASSYGHLSYEQYF
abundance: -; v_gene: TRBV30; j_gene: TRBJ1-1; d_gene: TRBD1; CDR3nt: TGTGCCTGGTCCCGGGACAGCATCACTGAAGCTTTCTTT; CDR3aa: CAWSRDSITEAFF
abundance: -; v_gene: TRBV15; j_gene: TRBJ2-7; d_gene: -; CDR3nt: TGTGCCACCAGCACAGTGGGAGGCTACGAGCAGTACTTC; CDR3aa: CATSTVGGYEQYF
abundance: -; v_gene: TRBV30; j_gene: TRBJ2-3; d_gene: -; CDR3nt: TGTGCCTGGAGTGTACTGACGGGGTTAGGTACGCAGTATTTT; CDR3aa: CAWSVLTGLGTQYF
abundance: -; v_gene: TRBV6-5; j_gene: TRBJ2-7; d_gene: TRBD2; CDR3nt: TGTGCCAGCAGTACTGGACTAGCGACCTACGAGCAGTACTTC; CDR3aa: CASSTGLATYEQYF
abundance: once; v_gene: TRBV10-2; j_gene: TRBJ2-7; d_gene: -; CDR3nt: TGCGCCAGCAAGGAGGGATCCTACGAGCAGTACTTC; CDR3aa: CASKEGSYEQYF
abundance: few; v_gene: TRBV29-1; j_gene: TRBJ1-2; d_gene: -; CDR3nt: TGCAGCGTTCCCCAGGGGACATGGCCCGACTATGGCTACACCTTC; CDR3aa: CSVPQGTWPDYGYTF
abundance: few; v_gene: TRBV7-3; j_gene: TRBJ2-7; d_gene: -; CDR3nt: TGTGCCAGCAGCTTAGTCTCGGGGAGCGAGCAGTACTTC; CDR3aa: CASSLVSGSEQYF
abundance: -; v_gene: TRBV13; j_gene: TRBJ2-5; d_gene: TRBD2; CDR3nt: TGTGCCAGCAGCTTGACTAGCGGAGGGCAAGAGACCCAGTACTTC; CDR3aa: CASSLTSGGQETQYF
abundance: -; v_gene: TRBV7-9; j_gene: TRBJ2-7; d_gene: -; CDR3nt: TGTGCCAGCAGCCAAGGTTGGGGGGCTCACTACGAGCAGTACTTC; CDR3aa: CASSQGWGAHYEQYF
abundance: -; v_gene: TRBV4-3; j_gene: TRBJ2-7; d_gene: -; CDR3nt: TGCGCCAGCAGCCAGACTCGATACTACGAGCAGTACTTC; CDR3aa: CASSQTRYYEQYF
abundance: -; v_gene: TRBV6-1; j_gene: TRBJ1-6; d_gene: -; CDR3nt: TGTGCCAGCAGTGTTGGGGGGACCTTTTCACCCCTCCACTTT; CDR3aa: CASSVGGTFSPLHF
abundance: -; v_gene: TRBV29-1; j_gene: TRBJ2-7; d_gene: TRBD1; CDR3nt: TGCAGCGTTGGTCCAGGGAACCGGGACAGGGCCTACGAGCAGTACTTC; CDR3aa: CSVGPGNRDRAYEQYF
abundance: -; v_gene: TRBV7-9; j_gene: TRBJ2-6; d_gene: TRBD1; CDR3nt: TGTGCCAGCAGCTTAGACGGACAGGGTTTACACGTCCTGACTTTC; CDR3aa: CASSLDGQGLHVLTF
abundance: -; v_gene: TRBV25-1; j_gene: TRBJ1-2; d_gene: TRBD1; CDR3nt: TGTGCCAGCAGTATCGGACAGGTACTCCGGGGCTACACCTTC; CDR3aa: CASSIGQVLRGYTF
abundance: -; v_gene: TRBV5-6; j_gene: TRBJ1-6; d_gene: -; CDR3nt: TGTGCCAGCAGCTTGGAAGGGTACTATAATTCACCCCTCCACTTT; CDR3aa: CASSLEGYYNSPLHF
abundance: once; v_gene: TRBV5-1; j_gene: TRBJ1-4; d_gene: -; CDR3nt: TGCGCCAGCAGCTTGGCGGGGTTCGGTGAAAAACTGTTTTTT; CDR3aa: CASSLAGFGEKLFF
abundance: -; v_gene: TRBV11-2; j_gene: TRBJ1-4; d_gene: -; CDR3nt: TGTGCCAGCAGCCGAGTCCCAGGCGATAATGAAAAACTGTTTTTT; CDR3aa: CASSRVPGDNEKLFF
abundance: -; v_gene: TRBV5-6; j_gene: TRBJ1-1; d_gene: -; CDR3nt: TGTGCCAGCAGCTTGGACCGGGACACCAACACTGAAGCTTTCTTT; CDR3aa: CASSLDRDTNTEAFF
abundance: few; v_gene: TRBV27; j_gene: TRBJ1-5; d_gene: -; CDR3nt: TGTGCCAGCAGGTACGGGGGCAATCAGCCCCAGCATTTT; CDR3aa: CASRYGGNQPQHF
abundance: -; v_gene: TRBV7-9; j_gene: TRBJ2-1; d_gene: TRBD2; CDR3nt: TGTGCCAGCAGCCCCCAAGGCGGGAGGGCGGTCCACAATGAGCAGTTCTTC; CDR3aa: CASSPQGGRAVHNEQFF
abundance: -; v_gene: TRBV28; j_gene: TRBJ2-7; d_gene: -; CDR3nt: TGTGCCAGCAGTCCCCGCCCGATTGCCTACGAGCAGTACTTC; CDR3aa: CASSPRPIAYEQYF
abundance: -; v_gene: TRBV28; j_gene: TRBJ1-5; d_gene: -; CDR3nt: TGTGCCAGCAGTTTCGGGGGTAGCAATCAGCCCCAGCATTTT; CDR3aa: CASSFGGSNQPQHF
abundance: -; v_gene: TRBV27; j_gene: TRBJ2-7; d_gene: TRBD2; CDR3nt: TGTGCCAGCAGTTTCCGGGGGCGGGGGGCTAGCGGGAGGGCCGGGTACGAGCAGTACTTC; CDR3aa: CASSFRGRGASGRAGYEQYF
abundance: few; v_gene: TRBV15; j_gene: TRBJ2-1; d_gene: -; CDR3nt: TGTGCCACCAGCAGAGAAGCATATAGGGGTGGTATTGAGCAGTTCTTC; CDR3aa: CATSREAYRGGIEQFF
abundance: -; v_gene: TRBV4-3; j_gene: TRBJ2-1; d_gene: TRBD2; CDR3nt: TGCGCCAGCAGCCAAGAAGGAGGCGGGAGCTACAATGAGCAGTTCTTC; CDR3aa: CASSQEGGGSYNEQFF
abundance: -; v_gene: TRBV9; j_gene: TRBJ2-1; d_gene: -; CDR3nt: TGTGCCAGCAGCGTAGCGGGGAGAGGCAATGAGCAGTTCTTC; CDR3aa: CASSVAGRGNEQFF
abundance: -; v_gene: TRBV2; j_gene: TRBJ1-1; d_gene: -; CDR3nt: TGTGCCAGCAGTGAACTGGGGGCCGGGATCGATGAAGCTTTCTTT; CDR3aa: CASSELGAGIDEAFF
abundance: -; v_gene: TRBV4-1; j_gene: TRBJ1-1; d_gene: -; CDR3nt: TGCGCCAGCAGCCAAGATAGGCGACCGAACACTGAAGCTTTCTTT; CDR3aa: CASSQDRRPNTEAFF
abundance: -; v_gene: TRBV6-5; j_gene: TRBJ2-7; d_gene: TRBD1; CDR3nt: TGTGCCAGCAGCTCGGACAGGGGGCCCTCCTACGAGCAGTACTTC; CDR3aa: CASSSDRGPSYEQYF
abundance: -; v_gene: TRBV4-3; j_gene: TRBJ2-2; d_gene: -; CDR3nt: TGCGCCAGCAGCCAAGATATGACTCGGAACGGGGAGCTGTTTTTT; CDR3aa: CASSQDMTRNGELFF
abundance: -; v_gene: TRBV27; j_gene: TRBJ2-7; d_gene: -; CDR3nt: TGTGCCAGCAGTTACGCACAGGGTCGCTACGAGCAGTACTTC; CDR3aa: CASSYAQGRYEQYF
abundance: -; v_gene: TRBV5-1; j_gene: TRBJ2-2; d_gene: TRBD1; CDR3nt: TGCGCCAGCAGCTCGGGACAGGGGTCCACCGGGGAGCTGTTTTTT; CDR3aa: CASSSGQGSTGELFF
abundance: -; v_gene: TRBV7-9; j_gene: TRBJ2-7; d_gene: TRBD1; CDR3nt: TGTGCCAGCAGCTTGTACGCCGGGACAGGAGCCTACGAGCAGTACTTC; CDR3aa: CASSLYAGTGAYEQYF
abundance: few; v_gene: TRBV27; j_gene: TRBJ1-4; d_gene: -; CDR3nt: TGTGCCAGCAGCCTCACCCGGTCCAACCGTAATAATGAAAAACTGTTTTTT; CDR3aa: CASSLTRSNRNNEKLFF
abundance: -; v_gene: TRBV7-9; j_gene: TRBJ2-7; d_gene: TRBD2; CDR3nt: TGTGCCAGCAGCTTAGCGGGAGGGTCGGTATACGAGCAGTACTTC; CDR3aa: CASSLAGGSVYEQYF
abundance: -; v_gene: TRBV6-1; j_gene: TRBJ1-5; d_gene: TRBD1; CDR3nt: TGTGCCAGCAGTGCAGGGGGTGGTTGGGGCAATCAGCCCCAGCATTTT; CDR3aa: CASSAGGGWGNQPQHF
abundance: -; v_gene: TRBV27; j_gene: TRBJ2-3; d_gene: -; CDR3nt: TGTGCCAGCAGCCTACTAGCTACTAGCACAGATACGCAGTATTTT; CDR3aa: CASSLLATSTDTQYF
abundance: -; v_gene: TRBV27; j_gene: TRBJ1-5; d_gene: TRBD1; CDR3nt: TGTGCCAGCAGTTTATCGACAGGGGCAGGGCAGCCCCAGCATTTT; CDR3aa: CASSLSTGAGQPQHF
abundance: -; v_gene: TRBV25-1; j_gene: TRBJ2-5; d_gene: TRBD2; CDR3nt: TGTGCCAGCAGTGAACCCGGGGGGGCAGGGGAGACCCAGTACTTC; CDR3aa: CASSEPGGAGETQYF
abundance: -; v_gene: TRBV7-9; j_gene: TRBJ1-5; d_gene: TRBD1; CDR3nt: TGTGCCAGCAGCTTAGGGGACAGGGCCCTGGCCCAGCATTTT; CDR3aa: CASSLGDRALAQHF
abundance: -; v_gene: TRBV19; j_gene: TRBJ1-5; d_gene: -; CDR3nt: TGTGCCAGTACCCGTGTTGGAAGGAATCAGCCCCAGCATTTT; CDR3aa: CASTRVGRNQPQHF